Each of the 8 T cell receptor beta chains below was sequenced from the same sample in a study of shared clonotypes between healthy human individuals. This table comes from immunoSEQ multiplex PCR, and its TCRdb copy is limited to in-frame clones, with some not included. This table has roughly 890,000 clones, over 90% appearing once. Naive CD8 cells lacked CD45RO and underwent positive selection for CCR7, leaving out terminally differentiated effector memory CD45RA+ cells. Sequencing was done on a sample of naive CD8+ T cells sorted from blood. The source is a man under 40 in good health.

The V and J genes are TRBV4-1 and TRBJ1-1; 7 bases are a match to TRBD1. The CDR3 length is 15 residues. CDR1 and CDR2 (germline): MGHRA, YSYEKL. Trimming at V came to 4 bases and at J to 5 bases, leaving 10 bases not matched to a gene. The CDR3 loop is CASSPVQGRGTEAFF. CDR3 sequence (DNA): TGCGCCAGCAGCCCAGTACAGGGGCGAGGGACTGAAGCTTTCTTT.

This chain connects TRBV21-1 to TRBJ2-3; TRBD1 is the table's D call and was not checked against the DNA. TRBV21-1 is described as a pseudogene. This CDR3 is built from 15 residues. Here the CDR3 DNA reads TGTGCCAGCAGCGGAGGGACAGAAGACACAGATACGCAGTATTTT. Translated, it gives CASSGGTEDTDTQYF.

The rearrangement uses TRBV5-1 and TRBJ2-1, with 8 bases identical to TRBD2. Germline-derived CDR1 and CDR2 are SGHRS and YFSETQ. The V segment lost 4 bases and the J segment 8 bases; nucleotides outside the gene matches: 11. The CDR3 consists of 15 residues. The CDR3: CASSMRAGVGYEQFF. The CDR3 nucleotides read TGCGCCAGCAGCATGAGAGCGGGAGTGGGCTATGAGCAGTTCTTC. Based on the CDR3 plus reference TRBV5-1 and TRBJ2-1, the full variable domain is KAGVTQTPRYLIKTRGQQVTLSCSPISGHRSVSWYQQTPGQGLQFLFEYFSETQRNKGNFPGRFSGRQFSNSRSEMNVSTLELGDSALYLCASSMRAGVGYEQFFGPGTRLTVL.

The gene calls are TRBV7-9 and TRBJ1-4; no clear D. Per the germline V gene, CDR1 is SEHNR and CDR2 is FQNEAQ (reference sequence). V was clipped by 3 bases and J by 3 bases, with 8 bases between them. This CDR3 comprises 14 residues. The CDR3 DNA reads TGTGCCAGCAGCTTTGACTTCCCTAATGAAAAACTGTTTTTT. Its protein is CASSFDFPNEKLFF.

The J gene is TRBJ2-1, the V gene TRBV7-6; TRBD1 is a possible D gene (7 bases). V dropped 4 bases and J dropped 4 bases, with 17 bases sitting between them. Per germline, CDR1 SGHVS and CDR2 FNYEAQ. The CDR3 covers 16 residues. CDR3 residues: CASSSPGRDRYNEQFF. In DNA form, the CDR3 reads TGTGCCAGCAGCTCACCCGGGCGGGACAGATACAATGAGCAGTTCTTC.

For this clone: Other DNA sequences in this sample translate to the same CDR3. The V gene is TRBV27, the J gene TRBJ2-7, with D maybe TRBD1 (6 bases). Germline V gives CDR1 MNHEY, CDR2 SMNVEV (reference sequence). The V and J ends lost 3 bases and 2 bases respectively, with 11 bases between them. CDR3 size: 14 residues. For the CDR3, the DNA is TGTGCCAGCAGTTTTTTCAGGGGTCCCTACGAGCAGTACTTC. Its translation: CASSFFRGPYEQYF.

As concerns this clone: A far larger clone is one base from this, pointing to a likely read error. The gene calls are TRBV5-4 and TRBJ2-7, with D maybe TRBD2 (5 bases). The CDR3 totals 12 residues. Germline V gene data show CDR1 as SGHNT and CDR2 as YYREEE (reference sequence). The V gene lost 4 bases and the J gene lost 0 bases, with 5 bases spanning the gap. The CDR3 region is CASSGSSYEQYF. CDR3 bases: TGTGCCAGCAGCGGGAGCTCCTACGAGCAGTACTTC.

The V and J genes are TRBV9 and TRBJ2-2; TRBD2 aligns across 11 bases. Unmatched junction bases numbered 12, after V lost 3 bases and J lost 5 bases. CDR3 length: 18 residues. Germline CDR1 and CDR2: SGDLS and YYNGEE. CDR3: CASSADTSGRIWTGELFF. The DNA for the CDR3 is TGTGCCAGCAGCGCAGACACTAGCGGGAGAATTTGGACCGGGGAGCTGTTTTTT.